This T cell receptor (beta chain) was captured in a study of blood T cell repertoires in COVID-19. The study assigned cohorts using participant-reported clinical history. Libraries were prepared by immunoSEQ multiplex PCR; TCRdb keeps only in-frame clonotypes and omits some of them. The sample has about 210,000 clones, 80% to 85% seen once. This CDR3 has 17 residues. V lost 2 bases to trimming and J lost 2 bases; unmatched junction nucleotides: 8. Per the germline V gene, CDR1 is SGHDT and CDR2 is YYEEEE. The specimen sequenced was PBMCs or T cells enriched from blood (not recorded which). The receptor's source is a woman between 45 and 60 years old with acute COVID-19. The V call is TRBV5-6, the J call TRBJ1-3, with 9 bases that match TRBD1. Written as DNA, the CDR3 is TGTGCCAGCAGCTTTTCGGGACAGGGATTTGCTGGAAACACCATATATTTT. Translated: CASSFSGQGFAGNTIYF.